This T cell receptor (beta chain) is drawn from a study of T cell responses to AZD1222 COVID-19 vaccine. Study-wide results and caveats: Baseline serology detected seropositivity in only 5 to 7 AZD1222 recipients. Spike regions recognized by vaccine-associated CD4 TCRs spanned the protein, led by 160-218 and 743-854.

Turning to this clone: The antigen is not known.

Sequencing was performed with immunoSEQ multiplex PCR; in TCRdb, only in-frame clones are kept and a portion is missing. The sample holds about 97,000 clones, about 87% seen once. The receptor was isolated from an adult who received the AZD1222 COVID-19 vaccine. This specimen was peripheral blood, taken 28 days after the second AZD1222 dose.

The CDR3 is CASSLAPRLSGNTIYF. In DNA, the CDR3 is TGCGCCAGCAGCTTGGCGCCGAGGCTCTCTGGAAACACCATATATTTT. The chain combines TRBV5-1 with TRBJ1-3; D unclear. The CDR3 sequence is 16 residues long. Germline V gene data show CDR1 as SGHRS and CDR2 as YFSETQ. The V and J ends lost 0 bases and 0 bases respectively, with 10 bases between them.